Listed below are T cell receptor beta chains from one sample, sequenced in a study of blood T cell repertoires in COVID-19. TCRdb keeps only in-frame clones here, not all; method: immunoSEQ multiplex PCR. This sample has about 200,000 clones, with roughly nine tenths found just once. Sequencing was performed on PBMCs or T cells enriched from blood (not recorded which). The receptors were sampled from a woman aged 40 to 55 with acute COVID-19. Each CDR3 is given with its conserved first and last residue. A D gene is named only where the DNA matches it firmly. Expanded clones get a size class; other rows say once, few or many, or leave the size out.

d_gene	v_gene	j_gene	abundance	CDR3nt	CDR3aa
TRBD1	TRBV7-9	TRBJ2-1	NA	TGTGCCAGCTCAAGGACAGGGTACAATGAGCAGTTCTTC	CASSRTGYNEQFF
NA	TRBV28	TRBJ1-1	NA	TGTGCCAGCACAGCCAGGGGTTTGTACACTGAAGCTTTCTTT	CASTARGLYTEAFF
NA	TRBV14	TRBJ2-3	NA	TGTGCCAGCAGCCAAGTTCGGGGGGCTACAGATACGCAGTATTTT	CASSQVRGATDTQYF
TRBD2	TRBV2	TRBJ2-1	few	TGTGCCAGCAGCGGAACTAGCGGGAGGGCCAATGAGCAGTTCTTC	CASSGTSGRANEQFF
TRBD1	TRBV18	TRBJ1-6	NA	TGTGCCAGCTCGGACGGACAGGGTCCAGGATCACCCCTCCACTTT	CASSDGQGPGSPLHF
TRBD2	TRBV11-2	TRBJ2-1	few	TGTGCCAGCAGCGCCGGGACTAGCCGAACGGGTGAGCAGTTCTTC	CASSAGTSRTGEQFF
NA	TRBV7-2	TRBJ1-4	NA	TGTGCCAGCAGCTCACGGCGGGCAGGAGGTGAAAAACTGTTTTTT	CASSSRRAGGEKLFF
TRBD1	TRBV5-1	TRBJ1-1	NA	TGCGCCAGCAGCGCTCCGGGACAGACCACTGAAGCTTTCTTT	CASSAPGQTTEAFF
NA	TRBV6-2/TRBV6-3	TRBJ2-5	NA	TGTGCCAGCAGTGAGCAAAGCGGAGGCCAAGAGACCCAGTACTTC	CASSEQSGGQETQYF
NA	TRBV7-9	TRBJ1-2	once	TGTGCCAGCAGCTTAGATTCTCGGACACCCTATGGCTACACCTTC	CASSLDSRTPYGYTF
TRBD2	TRBV6-4	TRBJ2-1	NA	TGTGCCAGCAGTGAGGGTCGGAGCGGGAGTGGTGAGCAGTTCTTC	CASSEGRSGSGEQFF
TRBD1	TRBV27	TRBJ1-2	once	TGTGCCAGCAGTTTATTACACAGGGGGGGTAGCTATGGCTACACCTTC	CASSLLHRGGSYGYTF
TRBD1	TRBV18	TRBJ2-6	NA	TGTGCCAGCTCATTCGACAGGGCTGGGGCCAACGTCCTGACTTTC	CASSFDRAGANVLTF
TRBD2	TRBV13	TRBJ2-1	many	TGTGCCAGCAGCTTAGGGTTTAGCGGGATAGGCAATGAGCAGTTCTTC	CASSLGFSGIGNEQFF